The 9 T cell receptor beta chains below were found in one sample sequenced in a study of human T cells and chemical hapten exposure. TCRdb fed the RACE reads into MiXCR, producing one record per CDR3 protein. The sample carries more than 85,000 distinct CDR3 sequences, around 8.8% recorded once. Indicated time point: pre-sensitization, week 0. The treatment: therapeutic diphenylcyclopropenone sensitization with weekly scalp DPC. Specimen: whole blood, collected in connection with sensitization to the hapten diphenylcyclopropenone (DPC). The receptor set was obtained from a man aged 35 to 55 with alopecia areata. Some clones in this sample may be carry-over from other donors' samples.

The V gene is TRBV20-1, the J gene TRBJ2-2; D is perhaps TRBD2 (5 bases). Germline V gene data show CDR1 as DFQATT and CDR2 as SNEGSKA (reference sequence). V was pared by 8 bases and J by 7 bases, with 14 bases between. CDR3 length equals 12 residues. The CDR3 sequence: CSTRRPGGELFF. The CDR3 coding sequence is TGCAGTACCCGGAGGCCTGGCGGGGAGCTGTTTTTT.

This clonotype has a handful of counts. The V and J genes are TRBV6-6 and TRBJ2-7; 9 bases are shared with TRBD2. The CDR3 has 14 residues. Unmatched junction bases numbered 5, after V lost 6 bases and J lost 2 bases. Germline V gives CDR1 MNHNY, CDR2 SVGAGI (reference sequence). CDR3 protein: CASREAGGTYEQYF. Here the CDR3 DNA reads TGTGCCAGCAGAGAAGCGGGAGGTACCTACGAGCAGTACTTC.

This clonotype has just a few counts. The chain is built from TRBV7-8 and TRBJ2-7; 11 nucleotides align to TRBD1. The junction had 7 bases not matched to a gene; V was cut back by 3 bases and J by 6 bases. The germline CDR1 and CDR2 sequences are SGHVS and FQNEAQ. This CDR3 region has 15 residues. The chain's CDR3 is CASSFNRDRGSEQYV. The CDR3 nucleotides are TGTGCCAGCAGCTTCAACCGGGACAGGGGGTCCGAGCAGTACGTC.

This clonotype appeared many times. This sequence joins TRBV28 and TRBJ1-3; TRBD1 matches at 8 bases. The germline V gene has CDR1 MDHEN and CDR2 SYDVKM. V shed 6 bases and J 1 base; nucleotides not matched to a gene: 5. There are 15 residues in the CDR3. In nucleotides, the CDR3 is TGTGCCAGCAGGCTAAGGACAGGGTCTGGAAACACCATATATTTT. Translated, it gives CASRLRTGSGNTIYF.

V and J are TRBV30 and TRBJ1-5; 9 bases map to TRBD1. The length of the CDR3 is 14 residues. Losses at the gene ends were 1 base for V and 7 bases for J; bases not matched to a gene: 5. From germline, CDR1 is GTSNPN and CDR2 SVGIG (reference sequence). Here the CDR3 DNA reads TGTGCCTGGAGTGGACAGGGGACAGGGCAGCCCCAGCATTTT. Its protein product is CAWSGQGTGQPQHF.

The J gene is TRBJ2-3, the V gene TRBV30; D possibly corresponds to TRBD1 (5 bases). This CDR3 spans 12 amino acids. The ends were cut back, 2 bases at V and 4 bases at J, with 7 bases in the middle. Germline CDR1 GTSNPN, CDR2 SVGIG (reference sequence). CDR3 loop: CAWSQGADTQYF. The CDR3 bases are TGTGCCTGGAGTCAGGGTGCAGATACGCAGTATTTT. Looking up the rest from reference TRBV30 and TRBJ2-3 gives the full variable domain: SQTIHQWPATLVQPVGSPLSLECTVEGTSNPNLYWYRQAAGRGLQLLFYSVGIGQISSEVPQNLSASRPQDRQFILSSKKLLLSDSGFYLCAWSQGADTQYFGPGTRLTVL.

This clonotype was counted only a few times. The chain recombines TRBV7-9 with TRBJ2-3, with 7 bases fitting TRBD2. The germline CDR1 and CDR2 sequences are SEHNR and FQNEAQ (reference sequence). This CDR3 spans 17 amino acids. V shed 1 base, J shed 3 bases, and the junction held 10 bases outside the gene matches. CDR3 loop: CASSLGGGGGGTDTQYF. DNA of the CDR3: TGTGCCAGCAGCTTAGGTGGGGGGGGTGGTGGAACAGATACGCAGTATTTT.

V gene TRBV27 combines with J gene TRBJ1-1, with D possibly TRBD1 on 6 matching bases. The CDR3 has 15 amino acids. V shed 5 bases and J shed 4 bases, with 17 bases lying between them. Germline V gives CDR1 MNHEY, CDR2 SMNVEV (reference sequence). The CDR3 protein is CASSGFGGGPTEAFF. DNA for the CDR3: TGTGCCAGCAGTGGGTTCGGGGGCGGCCCCACTGAAGCTTTCTTT.

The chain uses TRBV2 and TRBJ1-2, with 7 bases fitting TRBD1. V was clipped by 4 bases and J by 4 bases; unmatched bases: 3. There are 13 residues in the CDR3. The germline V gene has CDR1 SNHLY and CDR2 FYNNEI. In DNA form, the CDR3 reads TGTGCCAGCAGTGCACAGGGGTTCTATGGCTACACCTTC. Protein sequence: CASSAQGFYGYTF.